This TCR beta chain derives from a study of beta chain features in type 1 diabetes. Study-wide results and caveats: Significant though moderate, a shortening of TCRB CDR3s appeared in all four CD4+ subsets of Type 1 diabetes patients.

As for this clone: Its antigen remains unknown.

Germline V gives CDR1 SGHTA, CDR2 FQGNSA. The CDR3 has 16 amino acids. V lost 5 bases, J lost 0 bases, and 6 bases stayed unmatched. What was sequenced were expressed TCRB transcripts, since all of the isolated RNA had been reverse transcribed. The assay was immunoSEQ multiplex PCR, and TCRdb's table has in-frame clones only and misses some. The sample includes about 150,000 clones, 10% to 13% seen only once; the top ten take more than 0.4%. The sequencing sample was made of central memory CD4+ T cells from blood. The origin of this receptor is a man in his thirties or forties with type 1 diabetes. The rearrangement joins TRBV7-2 to TRBJ1-4; 7 positions agree with TRBD1. CDR3 protein: CASSPRQGATNEKLFF. CDR3 nucleotide sequence: TGTGCCAGCAGCCCTAGACAGGGCGCAACTAATGAAAAACTGTTTTTT.